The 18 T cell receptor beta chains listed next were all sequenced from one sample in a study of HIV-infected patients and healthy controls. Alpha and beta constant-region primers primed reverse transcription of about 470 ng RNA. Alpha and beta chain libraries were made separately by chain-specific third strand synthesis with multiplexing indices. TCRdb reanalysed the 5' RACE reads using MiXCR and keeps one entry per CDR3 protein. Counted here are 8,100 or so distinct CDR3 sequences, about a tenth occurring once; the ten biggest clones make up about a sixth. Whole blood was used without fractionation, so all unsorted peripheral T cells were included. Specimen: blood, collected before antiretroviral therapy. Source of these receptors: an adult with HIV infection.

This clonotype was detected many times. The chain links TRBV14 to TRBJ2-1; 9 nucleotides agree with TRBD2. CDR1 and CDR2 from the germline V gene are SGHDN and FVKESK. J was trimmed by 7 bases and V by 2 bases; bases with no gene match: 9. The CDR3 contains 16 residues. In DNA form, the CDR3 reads TGTGCCAGCAGCCAAATTACTAGCGGGCGCCCGAATGAGCAGTTCTTC. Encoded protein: CASSQITSGRPNEQFF.

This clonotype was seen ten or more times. CDR3: CASSRPGPDTQYF. CDR3 in DNA: TGTGCCAGCAGCCGCCCGGGCCCAGATACGCAGTATTTT. The V call is TRBV4-2, the J call TRBJ2-3; D not certain. From germline, CDR1 is LGHNA and CDR2 YNFKEQ. The CDR3 runs to 13 residues. V dropped 4 bases and J dropped 4 bases, with 9 bases sitting between them.

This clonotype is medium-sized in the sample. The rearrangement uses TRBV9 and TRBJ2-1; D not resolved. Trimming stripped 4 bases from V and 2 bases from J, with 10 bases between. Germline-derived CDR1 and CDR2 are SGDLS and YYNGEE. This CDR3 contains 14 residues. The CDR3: CASSRQWAYNEQFF. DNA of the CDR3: TGTGCCAGCAGCCGGCAGTGGGCCTACAATGAGCAGTTCTTC.

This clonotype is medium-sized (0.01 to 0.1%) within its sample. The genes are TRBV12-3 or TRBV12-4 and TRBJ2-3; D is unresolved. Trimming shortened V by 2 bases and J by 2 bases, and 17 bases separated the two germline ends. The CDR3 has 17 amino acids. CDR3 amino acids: CASSLLDLPPDTDTQYF. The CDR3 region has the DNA TGTGCCAGCAGTTTACTGGACCTGCCCCCTGACACAGATACGCAGTATTTT.

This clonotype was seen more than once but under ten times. CDR3 sequence reads: CASSYFVPVTSGRGTGELFF. The DNA for the CDR3 is TGTGCCAGCAGTTACTTTGTACCAGTGACTAGCGGGAGAGGGACCGGGGAGCTGTTTTTT. V usage is TRBV6-5 and J usage is TRBJ2-2, with 12 nucleotides matching TRBD2. The ends lost 1 base at V and 5 bases at J; junction bases unmatched: 14. The V gene's germline CDR1 is MNHEY and CDR2 SVGAGI. This CDR3 is 20 amino acids long.

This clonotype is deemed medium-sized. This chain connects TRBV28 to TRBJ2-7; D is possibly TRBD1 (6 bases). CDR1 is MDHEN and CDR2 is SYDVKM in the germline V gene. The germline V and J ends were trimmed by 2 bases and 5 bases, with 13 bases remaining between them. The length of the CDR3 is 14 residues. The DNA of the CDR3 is TGTGCCAGCAGTTTACCTACAGGGTACGACGAGCAGTACTTC. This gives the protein CASSLPTGYDEQYF.

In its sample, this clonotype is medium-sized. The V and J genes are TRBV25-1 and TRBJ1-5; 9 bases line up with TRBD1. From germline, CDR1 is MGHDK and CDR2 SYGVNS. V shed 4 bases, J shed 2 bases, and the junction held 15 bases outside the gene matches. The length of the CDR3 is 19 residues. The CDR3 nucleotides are TGTGCCAGCAGTGGTTATACCGGGACAGGGAGGGTGGGCAATCAGCCCCAGCATTTT. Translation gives CASSGYTGTGRVGNQPQHF.

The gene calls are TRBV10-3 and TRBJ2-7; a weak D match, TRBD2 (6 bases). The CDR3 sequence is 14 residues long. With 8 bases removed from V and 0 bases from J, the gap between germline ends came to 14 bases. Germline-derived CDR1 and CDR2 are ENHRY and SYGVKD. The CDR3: CAIQEEGSSYEQYF. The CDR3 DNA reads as TGTGCCATCCAAGAGGAGGGCAGCTCCTACGAGCAGTACTTC.

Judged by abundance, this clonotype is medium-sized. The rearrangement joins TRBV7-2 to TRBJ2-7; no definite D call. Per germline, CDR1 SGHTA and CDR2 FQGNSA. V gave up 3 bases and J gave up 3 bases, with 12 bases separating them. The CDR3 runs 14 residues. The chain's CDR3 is CASSFYASRYEQYF. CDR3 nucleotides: TGTGCCAGCAGCTTTTATGCTTCTCGCTACGAGCAGTACTTC. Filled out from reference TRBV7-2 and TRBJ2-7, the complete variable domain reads GAGVSQSPSNKVTEKGKDVELRCDPISGHTALYWYRQSLGQGLEFLIYFQGNSAPDKSGLPSDRFSAERTGGSVSTLTIQRTQQEDSAVYLCASSFYASRYEQYFGPGTRLTVT.

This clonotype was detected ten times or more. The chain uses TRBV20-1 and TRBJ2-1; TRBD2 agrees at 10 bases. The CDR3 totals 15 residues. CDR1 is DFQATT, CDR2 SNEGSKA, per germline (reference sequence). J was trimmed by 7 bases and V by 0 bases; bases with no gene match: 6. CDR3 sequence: CSAREGQRGGNEQFF. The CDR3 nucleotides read TGCAGTGCTAGAGAGGGACAGCGGGGGGGGAATGAGCAGTTCTTC.

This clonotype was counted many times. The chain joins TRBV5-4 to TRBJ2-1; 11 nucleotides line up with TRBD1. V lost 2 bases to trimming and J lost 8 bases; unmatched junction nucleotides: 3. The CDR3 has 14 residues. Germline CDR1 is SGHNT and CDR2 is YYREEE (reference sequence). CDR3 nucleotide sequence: TGTGCCAGCAGCTTACGGACAGGGGGCGATGAGCAGTTCTTC. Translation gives CASSLRTGGDEQFF.

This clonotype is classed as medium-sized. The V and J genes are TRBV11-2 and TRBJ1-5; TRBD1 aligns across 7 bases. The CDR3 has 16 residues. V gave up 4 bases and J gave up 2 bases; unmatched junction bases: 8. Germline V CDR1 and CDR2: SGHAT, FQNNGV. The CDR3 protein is CASSSRSGTGNQPQHF. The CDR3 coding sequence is TGTGCCAGCAGCTCTAGGTCCGGGACAGGCAATCAGCCCCAGCATTTT.

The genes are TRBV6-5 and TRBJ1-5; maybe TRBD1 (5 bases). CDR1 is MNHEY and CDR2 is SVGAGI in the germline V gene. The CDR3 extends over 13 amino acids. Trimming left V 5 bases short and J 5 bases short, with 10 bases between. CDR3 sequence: CASSVDSHQPQHF. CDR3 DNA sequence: TGTGCCAGCAGTGTCGACAGCCATCAGCCCCAGCATTTT.

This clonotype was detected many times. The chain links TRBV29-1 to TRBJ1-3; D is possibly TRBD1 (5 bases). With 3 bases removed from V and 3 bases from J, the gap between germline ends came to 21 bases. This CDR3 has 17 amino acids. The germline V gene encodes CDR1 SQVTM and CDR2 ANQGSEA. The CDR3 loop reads CSVESPRTGSGGNTIYF. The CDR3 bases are TGCAGCGTTGAGTCCCCCCGAACAGGAAGTGGTGGAAACACCATATATTTT. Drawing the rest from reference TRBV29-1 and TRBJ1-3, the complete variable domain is SAVISQKPSRDICQRGTSLTIQCQVDSQVTMMFWYRQQPGQSLTLIATANQGSEATYESGFVIDKFPISRPNLTFSTLTVSNMSPEDSSIYLCSVESPRTGSGGNTIYFGEGSWLTVV.

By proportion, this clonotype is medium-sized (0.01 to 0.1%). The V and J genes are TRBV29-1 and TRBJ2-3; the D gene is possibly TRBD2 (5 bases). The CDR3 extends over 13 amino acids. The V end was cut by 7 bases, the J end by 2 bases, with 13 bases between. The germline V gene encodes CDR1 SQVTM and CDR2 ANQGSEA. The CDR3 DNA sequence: TGCAGCGCTGACTACTCCTACACAGATACGCAGTATTTT. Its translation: CSADYSYTDTQYF.

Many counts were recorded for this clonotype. The CDR3 protein is CASSLDGGYWDTQYF. In DNA, the CDR3 is TGTGCCAGCAGCTTGGACGGGGGGTATTGGGATACGCAGTATTTT. V gene TRBV11-2 combines with J gene TRBJ2-3; 7 bases agree with TRBD2. The germline V gene has CDR1 SGHAT and CDR2 FQNNGV. V shed 3 bases, J shed 6 bases, and the junction held 9 bases outside the gene matches. The CDR3 extends over 15 amino acids.

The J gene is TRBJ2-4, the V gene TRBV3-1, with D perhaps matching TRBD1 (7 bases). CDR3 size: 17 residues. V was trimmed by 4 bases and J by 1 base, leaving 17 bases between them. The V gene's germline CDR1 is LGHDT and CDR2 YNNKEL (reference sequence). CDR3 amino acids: CASSLRGGGMAKNIQYF. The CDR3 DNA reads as TGTGCCAGCAGCCTTAGAGGGGGCGGGATGGCCAAAAACATTCAGTACTTC.

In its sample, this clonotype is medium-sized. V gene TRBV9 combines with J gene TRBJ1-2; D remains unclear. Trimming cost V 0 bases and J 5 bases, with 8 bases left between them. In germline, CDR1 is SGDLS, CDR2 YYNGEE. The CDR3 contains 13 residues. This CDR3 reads CASSVVQNYGYTF. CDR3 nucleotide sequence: TGTGCCAGCAGCGTAGTCCAGAATTATGGCTACACCTTC.